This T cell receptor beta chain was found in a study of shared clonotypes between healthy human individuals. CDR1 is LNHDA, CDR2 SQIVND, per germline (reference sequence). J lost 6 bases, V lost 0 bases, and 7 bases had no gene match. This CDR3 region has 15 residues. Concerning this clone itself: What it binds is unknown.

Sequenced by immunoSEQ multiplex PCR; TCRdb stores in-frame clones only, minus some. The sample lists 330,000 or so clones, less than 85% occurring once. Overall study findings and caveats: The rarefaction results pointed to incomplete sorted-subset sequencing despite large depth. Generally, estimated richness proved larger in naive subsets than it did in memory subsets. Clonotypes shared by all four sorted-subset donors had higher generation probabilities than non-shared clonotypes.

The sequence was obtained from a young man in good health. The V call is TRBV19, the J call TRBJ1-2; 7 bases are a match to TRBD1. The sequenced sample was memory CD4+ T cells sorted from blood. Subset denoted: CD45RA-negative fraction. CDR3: CASSIDRQGFDGYTF. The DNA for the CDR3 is TGTGCCAGTAGTATAGATCGACAGGGTTTCGATGGCTACACCTTC.